These T cell receptor beta chains were read from a single sample in a study of beta chain features in type 1 diabetes. Clones were read by immunoSEQ multiplex PCR, and TCRdb kept only the in-frame ones, dropping some. The sample has 680,000 or so clones; 10% to 15% are singletons. The specimen sequenced was naive CD4+ T cells from blood. All receptors come from a man between 18 and 29 years old with type 1 diabetes. Each CDR3 is given with its conserved first and last residue. Fields, in order: D gene, CDR3 length, clone size, V gene, J gene, CDR3 DNA, CDR3 protein. The D gene is left open where the match is weak. Only some rows state a clone size, as once, few, many or a class for expanded clones.

TRBD1	12	few	TRBV30	TRBJ2-7	TGTGCCGGGCGGACAGGGGGCTGGGAGCAGTACTTC	CAGRTGGWEQYF
.	14	few	TRBV6-1	TRBJ1-2	TGTGCCAGCAGACAACAGGGTGTCACGAATGGCTACACCTTC	CASRQQGVTNGYTF
TRBD2	15	few	TRBV5-1	TRBJ2-2	TGCGCCAGCAGCTTGGGACTAGCGGACACCGGGGAGCTGTTTTTT	CASSLGLADTGELFF
.	14	.	TRBV5-5	TRBJ2-5	TGTGCCAGCAGCCCTACAGGGTTTAGAGAGACCCAGTACTTC	CASSPTGFRETQYF
.	13	few	TRBV30	TRBJ1-1	TGTGCCTGGAGTGTGGACCGACACACTGAAGCTTTCTTT	CAWSVDRHTEAFF
.	13	.	TRBV4-2	TRBJ2-7	TGTGCCAGCAGCCAACGTCAGGACTACGAGCAGTACTTC	CASSQRQDYEQYF
.	18	.	TRBV7-9	TRBJ2-6	TGTGCCAGCAGCGTAGTACGGGGTTCCCTTGGGGGGGCCAACGTCCTGACTTTC	CASSVVRGSLGGANVLTF
.	14	.	TRBV10-1	TRBJ2-3	TGCGCCAGCAGTGACACCCTGATCGGGAATACGCAGTATTTT	CASSDTLIGNTQYF
.	15	few	TRBV7-2	TRBJ1-2	TGTGCCAGCAGCTTGGCACAGGCACAAAACTATGGCTACACCTTC	CASSLAQAQNYGYTF
TRBD1	16	.	TRBV5-1	TRBJ1-6	TGCGCCAGCAGCAGTCCCAGGGGGGACGGTAATTCACCCCTCCACTTT	CASSSPRGDGNSPLHF
.	14	few	TRBV6-1	TRBJ1-2	TGTGCCAGCAGTGAAGTGCGGGGGCTCTATGGCTACACCTTC	CASSEVRGLYGYTF
.	14	few	TRBV21-1	TRBJ2-1	TGTGCCAGAATCTCACAAAGGGGGTTCAATGAGCAGTTCTTC	CARISQRGFNEQFF
.	13	few	TRBV18	TRBJ2-3	TGTGCCAGCTCACCATCGTCCACAGATACGCAGTATTTT	CASSPSSTDTQYF
.	15	few	TRBV18	TRBJ2-7	TGTGCCAGCTCACCTCCGACCGCACCTTCCTACGAGCAGTACTTC	CASSPPTAPSYEQYF
.	13	.	TRBV7-9	TRBJ2-7	TGTGCCAGCAGCTTATCCGCCTCCTACGAGCAGTACTTC	CASSLSASYEQYF
.	13	.	TRBV21-1	TRBJ1-2	TGTGCCAGCCGGGGGGACAGGCCCTATGGCTACACCTTC	CASRGDRPYGYTF
.	15	.	TRBV5-4	TRBJ2-6	TGTGCCAGCAGCGGAGGGGGCGCCGGGGCCAACGTCCTGACTTTC	CASSGGGAGANVLTF
.	12	.	TRBV6-1	TRBJ2-7	TGTGCCAGCATCGGGTACCCCTACGAGCAGTACTTC	CASIGYPYEQYF
.	14	.	TRBV4-1	TRBJ2-3	TGCGCCAGCAGCCAAGCAGCGCCCGGGGATACGCAGTATTTT	CASSQAAPGDTQYF
.	14	few	TRBV4-1	TRBJ2-1	TGCGCCAGCAGCCACAGCCCGGGCGGGGATGAGCAGTTCTTC	CASSHSPGGDEQFF
TRBD2	15	.	TRBV27	TRBJ2-7	TGTGCCAGCAGCCACACTAGCGGGGGAGACTACGAGCAGTACTTC	CASSHTSGGDYEQYF
.	14	few	TRBV7-9	TRBJ1-6	TGTGCCAGCAGCTTAGGGCTCAGTAATTCACCCCTCCACTTT	CASSLGLSNSPLHF